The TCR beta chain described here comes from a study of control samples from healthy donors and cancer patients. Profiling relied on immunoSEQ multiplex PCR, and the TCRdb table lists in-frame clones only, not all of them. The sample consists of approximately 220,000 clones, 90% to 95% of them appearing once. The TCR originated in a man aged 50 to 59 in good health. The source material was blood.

The CDR3 here is CASSQYSGGGDTQYF. Written as DNA, the CDR3 is TGTGCCAGCAGCCAATATAGCGGGGGGGGAGATACGCAGTATTTT. The chain combines TRBV3-1 (or the pseudogene TRBV3-2) with TRBJ2-3, with 11 bases that match TRBD2. This CDR3 comprises 15 residues. Germline V gives CDR1 LGHDT, CDR2 YNNKEL (reference sequence). J gave up 5 bases and V 2 bases, and 3 bases lay outside the gene matches.